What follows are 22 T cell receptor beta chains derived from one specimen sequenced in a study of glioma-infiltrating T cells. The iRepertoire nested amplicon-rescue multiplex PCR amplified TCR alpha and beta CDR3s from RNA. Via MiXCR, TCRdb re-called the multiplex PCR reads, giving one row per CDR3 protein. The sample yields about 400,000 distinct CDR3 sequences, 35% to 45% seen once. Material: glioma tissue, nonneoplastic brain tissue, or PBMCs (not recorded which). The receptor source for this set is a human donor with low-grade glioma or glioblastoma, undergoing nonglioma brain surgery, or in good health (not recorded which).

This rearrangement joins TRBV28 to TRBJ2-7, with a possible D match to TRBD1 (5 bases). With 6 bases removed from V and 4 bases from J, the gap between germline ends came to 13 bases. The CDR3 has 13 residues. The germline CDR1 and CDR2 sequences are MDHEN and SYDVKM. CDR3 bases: TGTGCCAGCAGCTGGGGCTTTTCTTACGAGCAGTACTTC. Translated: CASSWGFSYEQYF.

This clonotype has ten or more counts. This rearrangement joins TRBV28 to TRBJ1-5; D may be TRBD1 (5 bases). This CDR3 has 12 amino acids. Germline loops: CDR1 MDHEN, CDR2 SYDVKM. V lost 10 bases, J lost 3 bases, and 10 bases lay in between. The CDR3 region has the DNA TGTGCCATCGACAGTCTCAATCAGCCCCAGCATTTT. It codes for CAIDSLNQPQHF. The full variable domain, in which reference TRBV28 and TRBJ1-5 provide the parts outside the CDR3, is DVKVTQSSRYLVKRTGEKVFLECVQDMDHENMFWYRQDPGLGLRLIYFSYDVKMKEKGDIPEGYSVSREKKERFSLILESASTNQTSMYLCAIDSLNQPQHFGDGTRLSIL.

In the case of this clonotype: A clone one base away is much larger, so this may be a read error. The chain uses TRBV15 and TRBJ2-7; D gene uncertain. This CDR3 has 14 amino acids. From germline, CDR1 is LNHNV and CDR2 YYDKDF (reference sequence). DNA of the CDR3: TGTGCCACCAGCAGAGAAGGGTCACAGTACGAGCAGCACTTC. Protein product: CATSREGSQYEQHF.

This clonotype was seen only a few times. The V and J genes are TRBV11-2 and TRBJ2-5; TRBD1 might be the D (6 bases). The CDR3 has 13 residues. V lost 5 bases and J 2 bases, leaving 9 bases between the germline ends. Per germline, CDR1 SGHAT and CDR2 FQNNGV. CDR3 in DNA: TGTGCCAGCAGCCCAGGGGTTCAAGAGACCCAGTACTTC. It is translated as CASSPGVQETQYF. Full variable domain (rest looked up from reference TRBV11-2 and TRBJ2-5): EAGVAQSPRYKIIEKRQSVAFWCNPISGHATLYWYQQILGQGPKLLIQFQNNGVVDDSQLPKDRFSAERLKGVDSTLKIQPAKLEDSAVYLCASSPGVQETQYFGPGTRLLVL.

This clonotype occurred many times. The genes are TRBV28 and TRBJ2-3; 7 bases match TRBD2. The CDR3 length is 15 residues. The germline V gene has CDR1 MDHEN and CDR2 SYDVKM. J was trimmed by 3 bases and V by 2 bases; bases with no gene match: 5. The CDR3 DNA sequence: TGTGCCAGCAGTTTAGGCGGGGGTAGGACAGATACGCAGTATTTT. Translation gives CASSLGGGRTDTQYF. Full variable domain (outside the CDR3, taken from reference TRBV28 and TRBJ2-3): DVKVTQSSRYLVKRTGEKVFLECVQDMDHENMFWYRQDPGLGLRLIYFSYDVKMKEKGDIPEGYSVSREKKERFSLILESASTNQTSMYLCASSLGGGRTDTQYFGPGTRLTVL.

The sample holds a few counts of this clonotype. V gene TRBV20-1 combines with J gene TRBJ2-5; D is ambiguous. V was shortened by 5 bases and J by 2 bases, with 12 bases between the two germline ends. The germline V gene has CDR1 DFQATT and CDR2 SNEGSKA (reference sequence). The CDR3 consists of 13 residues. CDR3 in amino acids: CSAPPNGQETQYF. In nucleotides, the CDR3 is TGCAGTGCTCCCCCTAACGGACAAGAGACCCAGTACTTC.

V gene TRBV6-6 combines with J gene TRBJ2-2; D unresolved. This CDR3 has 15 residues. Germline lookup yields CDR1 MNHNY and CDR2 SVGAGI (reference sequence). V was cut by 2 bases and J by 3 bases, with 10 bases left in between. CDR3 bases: TGTGCCAGCAGTTACATAGGCACTCACACCGGGGAGCTGTTTTTT. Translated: CASSYIGTHTGELFF.

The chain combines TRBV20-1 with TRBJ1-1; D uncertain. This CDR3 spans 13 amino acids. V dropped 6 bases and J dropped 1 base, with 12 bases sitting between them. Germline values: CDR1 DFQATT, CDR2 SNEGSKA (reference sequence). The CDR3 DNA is TGCAGTGCCGCAGGACTAGCGAACACTGAAGCTTTCTTT. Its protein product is CSAAGLANTEAFF.

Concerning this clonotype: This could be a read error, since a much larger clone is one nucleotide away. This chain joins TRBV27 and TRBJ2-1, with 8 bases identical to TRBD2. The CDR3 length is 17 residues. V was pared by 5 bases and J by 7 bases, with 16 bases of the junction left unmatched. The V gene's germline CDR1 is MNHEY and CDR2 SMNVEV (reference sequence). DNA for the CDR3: TGTGCCAGCAGTGGACCCCCGGGACTAGAGGGGGGGAATGAGCAGTTCTTC. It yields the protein CASSGPPGLEGGNEQFF.

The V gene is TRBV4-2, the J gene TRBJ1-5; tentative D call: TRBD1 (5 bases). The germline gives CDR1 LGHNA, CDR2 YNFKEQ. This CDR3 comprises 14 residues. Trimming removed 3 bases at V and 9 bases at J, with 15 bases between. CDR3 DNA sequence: TGTGCCAGCAGCCAGGAGACGGGGGATAGGCCCCAGCATTTT. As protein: CASSQETGDRPQHF.

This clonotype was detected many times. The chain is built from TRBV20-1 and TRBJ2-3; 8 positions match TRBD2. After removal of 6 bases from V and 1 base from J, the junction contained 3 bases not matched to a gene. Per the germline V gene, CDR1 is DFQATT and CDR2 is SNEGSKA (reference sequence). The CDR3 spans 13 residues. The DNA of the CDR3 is TGCAGTGCCATAGCGGGGCGCACAGATACGCAGTATTTT. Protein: CSAIAGRTDTQYF.

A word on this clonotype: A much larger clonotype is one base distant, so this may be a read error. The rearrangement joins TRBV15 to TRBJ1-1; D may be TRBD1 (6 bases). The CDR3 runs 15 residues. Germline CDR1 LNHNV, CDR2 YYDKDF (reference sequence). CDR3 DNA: TGTGCCACCAGCAGCCCGGGACATTTGAACACTAAAGCTTTCTTT. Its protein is CATSSPGHLNTKAFF.

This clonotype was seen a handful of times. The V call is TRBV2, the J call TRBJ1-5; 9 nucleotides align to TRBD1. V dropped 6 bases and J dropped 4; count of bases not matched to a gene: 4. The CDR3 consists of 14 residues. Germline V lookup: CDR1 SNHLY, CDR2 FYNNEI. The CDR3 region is CASRIGQGNQPQHF. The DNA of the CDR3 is TGTGCCAGCAGGATAGGACAGGGGAATCAGCCCCAGCATTTT.

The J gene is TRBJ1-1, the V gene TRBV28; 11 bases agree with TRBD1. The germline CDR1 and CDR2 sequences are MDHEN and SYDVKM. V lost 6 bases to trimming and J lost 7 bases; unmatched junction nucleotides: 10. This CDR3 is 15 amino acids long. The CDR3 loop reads CASSTPDRGPLEAFF. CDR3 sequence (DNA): TGTGCCAGCAGCACACCGGACAGGGGGCCCCTTGAAGCTTTCTTT.

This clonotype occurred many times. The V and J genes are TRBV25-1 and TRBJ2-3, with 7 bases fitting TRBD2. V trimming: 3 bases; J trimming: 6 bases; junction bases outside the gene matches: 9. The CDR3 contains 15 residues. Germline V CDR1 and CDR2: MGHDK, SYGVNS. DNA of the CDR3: TGTGCCAGCAGTGACAGGACTAGGTCCAGCGATACGCAGTATTTT. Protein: CASSDRTRSSDTQYF.

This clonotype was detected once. The CDR3 bases are TGTGCCAGTACGCCGACAGGGGGCTTCATTGATACGCAGTATTTT. Its translation is CASTPTGGFIDTQYF. The chain uses TRBV19 and TRBJ2-3; TRBD1 aligns across 10 bases. The CDR3 covers 15 residues. Germline V CDR1 and CDR2: LNHDA, SQIVND (reference sequence). J gave up 6 bases and V 7 bases, and 10 bases lay outside the gene matches.

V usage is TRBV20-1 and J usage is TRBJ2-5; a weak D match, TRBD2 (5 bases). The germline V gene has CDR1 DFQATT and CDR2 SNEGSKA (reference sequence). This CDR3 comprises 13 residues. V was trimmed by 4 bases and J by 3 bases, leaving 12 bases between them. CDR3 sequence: CSAIQDSEETQYF. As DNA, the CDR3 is TGCAGTGCTATCCAGGACTCCGAAGAGACCCAGTACTTC.

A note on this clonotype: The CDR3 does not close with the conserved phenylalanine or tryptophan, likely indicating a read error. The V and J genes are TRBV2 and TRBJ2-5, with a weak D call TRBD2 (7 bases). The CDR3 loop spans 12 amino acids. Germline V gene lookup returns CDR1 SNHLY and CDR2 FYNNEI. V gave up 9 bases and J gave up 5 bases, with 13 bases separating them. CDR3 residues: CASNGGLETQYL. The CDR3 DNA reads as TGTGCCAGTAACGGGGGGCTGGAGACCCAGTACCTC.

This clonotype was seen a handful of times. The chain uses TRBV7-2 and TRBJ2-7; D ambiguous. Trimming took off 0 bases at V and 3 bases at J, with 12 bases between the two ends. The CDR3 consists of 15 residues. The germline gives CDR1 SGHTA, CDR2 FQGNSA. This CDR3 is CASSLAPQNYYEQYF. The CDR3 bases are TGTGCCAGCAGCTTAGCCCCCCAGAACTACTACGAGCAGTACTTC.

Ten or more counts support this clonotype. DNA of the CDR3: TGCAGTGGCCGTATCGACGGTGGCTACACCTTC. Its protein product is CSGRIDGGYTF. The chain carries TRBV20-1 and TRBJ1-2; the D is unclear. The V end was cut by 7 bases, the J end by 7 bases, with 13 bases between. Per the germline V gene, CDR1 is DFQATT and CDR2 is SNEGSKA (reference sequence). The CDR3 is made up of 11 amino acids.

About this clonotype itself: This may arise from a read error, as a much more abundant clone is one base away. DNA of the CDR3: TGTGCCAGCAGTAAAGGGCCGGGGACAGATACGCAGTATTTT. Protein product: CASSKGPGTDTQYF. This chain joins TRBV6-5 and TRBJ2-3; the D gene is possibly TRBD2 (5 bases). Germline CDR1 reads MNHEY; CDR2 reads SVGAGI. CDR3 length: 14 residues. The V end lost 5 bases, the J end lost 3 bases, and 12 bases lay between the germline ends.

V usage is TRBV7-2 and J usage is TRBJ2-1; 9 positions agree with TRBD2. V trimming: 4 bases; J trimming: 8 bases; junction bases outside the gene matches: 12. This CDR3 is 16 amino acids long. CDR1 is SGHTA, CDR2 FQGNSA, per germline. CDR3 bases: TGTGCCAGCAGCTACCTTCCGGGACTAGCTGCTTATGAGCAGTTCTTC. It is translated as CASSYLPGLAAYEQFF.